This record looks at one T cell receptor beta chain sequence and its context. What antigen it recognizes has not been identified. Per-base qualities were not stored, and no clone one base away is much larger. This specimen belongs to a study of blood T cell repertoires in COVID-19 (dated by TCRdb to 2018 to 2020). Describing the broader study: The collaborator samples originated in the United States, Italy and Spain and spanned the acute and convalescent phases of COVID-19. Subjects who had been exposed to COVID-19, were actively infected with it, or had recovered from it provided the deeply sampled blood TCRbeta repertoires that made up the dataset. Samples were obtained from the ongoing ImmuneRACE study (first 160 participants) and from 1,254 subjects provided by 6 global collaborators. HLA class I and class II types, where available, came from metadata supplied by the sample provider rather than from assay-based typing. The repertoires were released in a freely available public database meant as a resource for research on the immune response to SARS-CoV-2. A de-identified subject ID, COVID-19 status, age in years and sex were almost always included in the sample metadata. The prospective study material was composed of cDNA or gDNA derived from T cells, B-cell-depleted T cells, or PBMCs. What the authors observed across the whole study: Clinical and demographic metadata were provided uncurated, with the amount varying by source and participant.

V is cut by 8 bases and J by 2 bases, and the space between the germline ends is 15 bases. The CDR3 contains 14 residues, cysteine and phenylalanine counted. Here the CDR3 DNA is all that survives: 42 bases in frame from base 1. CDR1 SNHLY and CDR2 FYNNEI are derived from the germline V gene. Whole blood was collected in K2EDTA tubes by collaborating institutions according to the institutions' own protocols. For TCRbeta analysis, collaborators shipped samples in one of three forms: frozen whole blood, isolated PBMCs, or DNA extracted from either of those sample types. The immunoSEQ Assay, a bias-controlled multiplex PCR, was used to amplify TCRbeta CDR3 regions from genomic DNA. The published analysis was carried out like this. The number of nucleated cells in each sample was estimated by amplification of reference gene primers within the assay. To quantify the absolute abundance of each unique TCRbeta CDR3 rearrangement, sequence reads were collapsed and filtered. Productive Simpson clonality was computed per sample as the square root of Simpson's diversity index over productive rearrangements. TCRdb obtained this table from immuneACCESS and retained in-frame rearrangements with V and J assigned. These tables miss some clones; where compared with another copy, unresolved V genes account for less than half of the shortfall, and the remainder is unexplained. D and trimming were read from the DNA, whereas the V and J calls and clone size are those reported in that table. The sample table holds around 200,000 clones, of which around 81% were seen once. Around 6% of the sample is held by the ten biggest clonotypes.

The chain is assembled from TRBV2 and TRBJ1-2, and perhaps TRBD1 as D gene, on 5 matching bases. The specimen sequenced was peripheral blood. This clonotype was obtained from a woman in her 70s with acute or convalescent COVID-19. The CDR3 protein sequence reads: CASGRGSLNYGYTF. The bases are TGTGCCAGCGGGAGGGGCAGTTTAAACTATGGCTACACCTTC.